The table lists the clone carrying this T cell receptor beta chain with many counts. Its specificity is unknown. The germline CDR1 and CDR2 sequences are SEHNR and FQNEAQ (reference sequence). The CDR3 runs to 13 residues. V was trimmed by 2 bases and J by 2 bases, leaving 6 bases between them. TCRdb re-called the RT-PCR reads through MiXCR, storing one row per CDR3 protein. This sample carries approximately 680,000 distinct CDR3 sequences, more than 15% of them seen once, and the ten largest clones take around 10%. This specimen belongs to a study of response to subunit inactivated influenza vaccine. Overall study results and limits: The authors proposed limited new T cell recruitment per seasonal influenza vaccination.

Specimen: PBMCs from blood, collected 12 days after vaccination. This receptor was identified in a man between 50 and 59 years old who received an inactivated influenza vaccine. This rearrangement joins TRBV7-9 to TRBJ2-5; D gene unclear. CDR3: CASSLNRQETQYF. The CDR3 nucleotides read TGTGCCAGCAGCTTAAACAGACAAGAGACCCAGTACTTC.